This T cell receptor (beta chain) originates from a study of blood T cell repertoires in COVID-19. The CDR3 spans 13 residues. Trimming stripped 3 bases from V and 6 bases from J, with 11 bases between. Germline-derived CDR1 and CDR2 are SGHNT and YENEEA. Data came from immunoSEQ multiplex PCR; TCRdb stores just in-frame clones and leaves some out. The sample shows 65,000 to 85,000 clones, around 87% of them seen only once. The V gene is TRBV11-3, the J gene TRBJ1-1; weak D call: TRBD1 (6 bases). The TCR originated in a woman under 30 with acute or convalescent COVID-19. Specimen: peripheral blood. Here the CDR3 reads CASSFGSGAEAFF. CDR3 DNA: TGTGCCAGCAGCTTCGGGTCAGGGGCTGAAGCTTTCTTT.